This entry describes one TCR beta chain. Its matching antigen is unknown. These data are taken from a study of T cell responses to AZD1222 COVID-19 vaccine. CDR3 size: 16 residues. Per germline, CDR1 MNHEY and CDR2 SVGAGI. The V and J ends lost 0 bases and 6 bases, in that order; junction bases with no gene match: 0. Only in-frame clones appear in the TCRdb table, and some are missing; sequencing was by immunoSEQ multiplex PCR. The profile shows 110,000 or so clones, 88% of them singletons. Study outcomes and limitations: The study found Spike-specific TCR breadth and depth rose after two AZD1222 doses. All repertoire sampling was performed exclusively after the peak T cell response.

The sequence was obtained from an adult who received the AZD1222 COVID-19 vaccine. This material consisted of peripheral blood, taken 28 days after the second AZD1222 dose. The chain carries TRBV6-5 and TRBJ1-6, with TRBD1 matching over 12 bases. The CDR3 protein is CASSYSGQGANSPLHF. The CDR3 bases are TGTGCCAGCAGTTACTCGGGACAGGGGGCTAATTCACCCCTCCACTTT.